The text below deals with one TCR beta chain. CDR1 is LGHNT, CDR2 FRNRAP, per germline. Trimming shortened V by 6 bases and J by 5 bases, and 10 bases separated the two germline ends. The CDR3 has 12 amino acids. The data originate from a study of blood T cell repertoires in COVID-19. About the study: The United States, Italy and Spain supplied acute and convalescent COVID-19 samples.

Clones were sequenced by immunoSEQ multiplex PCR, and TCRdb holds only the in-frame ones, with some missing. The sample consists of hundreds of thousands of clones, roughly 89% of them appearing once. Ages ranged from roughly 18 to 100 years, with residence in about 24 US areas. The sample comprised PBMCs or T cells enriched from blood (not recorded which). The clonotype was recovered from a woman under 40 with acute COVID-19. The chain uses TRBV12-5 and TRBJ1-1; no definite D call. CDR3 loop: CASGYEGTEAFF. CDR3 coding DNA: TGTGCTAGTGGCTACGAGGGAACTGAAGCTTTCTTT. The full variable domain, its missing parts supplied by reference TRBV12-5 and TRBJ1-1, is DARVTQTPRHKVTEMGQEVTMRCQPILGHNTVFWYRQTMMQGLELLAYFRNRAPLDDSGMPKDRFSAEMPDATLATLKIQPSEPRDSAVYFCASGYEGTEAFFGQGTRLTVV.